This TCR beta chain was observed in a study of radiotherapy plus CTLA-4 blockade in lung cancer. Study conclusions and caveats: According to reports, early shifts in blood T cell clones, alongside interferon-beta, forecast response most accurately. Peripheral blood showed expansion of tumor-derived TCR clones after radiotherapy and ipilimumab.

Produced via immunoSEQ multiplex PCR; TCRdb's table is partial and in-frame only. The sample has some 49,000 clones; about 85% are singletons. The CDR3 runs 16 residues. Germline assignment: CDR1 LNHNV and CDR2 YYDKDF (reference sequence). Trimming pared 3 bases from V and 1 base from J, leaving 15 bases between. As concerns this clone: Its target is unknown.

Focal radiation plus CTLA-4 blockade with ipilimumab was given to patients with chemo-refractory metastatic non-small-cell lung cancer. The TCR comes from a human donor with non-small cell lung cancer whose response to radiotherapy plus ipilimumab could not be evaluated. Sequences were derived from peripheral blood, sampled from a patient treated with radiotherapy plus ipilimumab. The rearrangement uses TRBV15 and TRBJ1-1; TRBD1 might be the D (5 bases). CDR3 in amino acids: CATSSIPQARNTEAFF. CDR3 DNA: TGTGCCACCAGCAGTATTCCACAGGCCAGGAACACTGAAGCTTTCTTT.